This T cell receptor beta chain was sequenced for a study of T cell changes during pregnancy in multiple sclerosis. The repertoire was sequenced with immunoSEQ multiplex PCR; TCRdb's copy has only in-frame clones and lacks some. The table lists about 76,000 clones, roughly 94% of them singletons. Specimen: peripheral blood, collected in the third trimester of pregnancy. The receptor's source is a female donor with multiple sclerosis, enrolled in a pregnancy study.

The CDR3 sequence: CASSELGAGAGTEAFF. The CDR3 nucleotides are TGTGCCAGCTCAGAGTTGGGAGCAGGGGCGGGCACTGAAGCTTTCTTT. The chain links TRBV18 to TRBJ1-1, with a tentative D call TRBD1 (6 bases). Germline V gene lookup returns CDR1 KGHSH and CDR2 LQKENI. CDR3 length: 16 residues. Trimming stripped 5 bases from V and 4 bases from J, with 20 bases between.